This T cell receptor beta chain was captured by sequencing in a study of CD8 T cells in ankylosing spondylitis. General study findings and limits: Researchers reportedly found disease-linked clones significantly enriched in matched ankylosing spondylitis synovial fluid.

The germline V and J ends were trimmed by 3 bases and 1 base, with 15 bases remaining between them. The germline gives CDR1 KGHSH, CDR2 LQKENI. The CDR3 sequence is 16 residues long. On this clonotype: The antigen remains undetermined.

A quantitative 5'-RACE method, one with molecular barcodes, was used to make TCR beta libraries. TCRdb reanalysed the 5' RACE reads using MiXCR and keeps one entry per CDR3 protein. This table has 150,000 to 200,000 distinct CDR3 sequences, about 9.9% appearing once. J is TRBJ1-1 and V is TRBV18; no firm D call. The sample consisted of blood, either unsorted or a sorted T cell fraction (not recorded which). The receptor's source is a male donor with ankylosing spondylitis or in good health (not recorded which). This chain's CDR3 is CASSPLLQTQNTEAFF. CDR3 nucleotide sequence: TGTGCCAGCTCACCCCTACTGCAGACCCAGAACACTGAAGCTTTCTTT.